The 10 T cell receptor beta chains given below trace back to one sample, sequenced in a study of cytomegalovirus exposure and HLA in healthy donors. The PCR ran on 60 Vbeta and 13 Jbeta primers. Clones were sequenced by immunoSEQ multiplex PCR, and TCRdb holds only the in-frame ones, with some missing. Of about 250,000 clones listed, more than 55% are singletons. The material sequenced was PBMCs. These receptors came from a female donor in good health and CMV-seronegative.

The J gene is TRBJ2-1, the V gene TRBV23-1, with D perhaps matching TRBD1 (6 bases). TRBV23-1 is designated an ORF whose function remains uncertain. Deletions cut 0 bases from V and 7 bases from J, with 22 bases between. The CDR3 consists of 18 residues. The CDR3 region has the DNA TGCGCCAGCAGTCAATCACCCTGTATCGCAGGGGTTTCAAATGAGCAGTTCTTC. Translation gives CASSQSPCIAGVSNEQFF.

This clone was recorded only once. DNA of the CDR3: TGTGCCAGCTCACCAAGGGAACAGGGGGACGAGCAGTACTTC. This translates into CASSPREQGDEQYF. The genes are TRBV18 and TRBJ2-7; 8 bases map to TRBD1. V lost 2 bases and J lost 5; bases outside the gene matches: 5. CDR3 length equals 14 residues. CDR1 is KGHSH, CDR2 LQKENI, per germline.

The chain uses TRBV29-1 and TRBJ2-1; 8 bases fit TRBD2. The germline CDR1 and CDR2 sequences are SQVTM and ANQGSEA. The CDR3 covers 13 residues. The V gene end was trimmed by 6 bases and the J gene end by 7 bases; junction bases not matched to a gene: 8. CDR3 DNA: TGCAGCGTCTGTAGACTAGCGCGAAATGAGCAGTTCTTC. Amino acid sequence: CSVCRLARNEQFF.

The V gene is TRBV2, the J gene TRBJ2-5; TRBD2 aligns across 9 bases. This CDR3 contains 15 residues. Trimming took 5 bases from V and 4 from J; bases not matched to a gene: 8. The germline gives CDR1 SNHLY, CDR2 FYNNEI. The CDR3 loop is CASSISGTSRETQYF. The CDR3 nucleotides are TGTGCCAGCAGTATATCCGGGACTAGCAGAGAGACCCAGTACTTC.

The rearrangement links TRBV15 to TRBJ1-5; D may be TRBD1 (6 bases). Germline-derived CDR1 and CDR2 are LNHNV and YYDKDF (reference sequence). V shed 8 bases and J shed 3 bases, with 11 bases lying between them. The length of the CDR3 is 13 residues. CDR3 region: CATREGVNQPQHF. Here the CDR3 DNA reads TGTGCCACCCGCGAGGGGGTCAATCAGCCCCAGCATTTT.

The genes are TRBV18 and TRBJ2-1, with TRBD2 matching 9 bases. V lost 5 bases, J lost 6 bases, and 11 bases stayed unmatched. The CDR3 contains 16 residues. CDR1 and CDR2 from the germline V gene are KGHSH and LQKENI. The DNA of the CDR3 is TGTGCCAGCTCAGTCGCTAGACTAGCGGTGCCCAATGAGCAGTTCTTC. Its translation is CASSVARLAVPNEQFF.

This clone showed up just a few times. V is TRBV11-2 and J is TRBJ1-1; TRBD1 matches at 7 bases. V dropped 3 bases and J dropped 10; count of bases not matched to a gene: 8. The CDR3 length is 13 residues. Germline V gene lookup returns CDR1 SGHAT and CDR2 FQNNGV. CDR3 sequence reads: CASSFRDRSGAFF. The DNA for the CDR3 is TGTGCCAGCAGCTTCCGGGACAGATCCGGAGCTTTCTTT.

V and J are TRBV10-3 and TRBJ2-7, with D perhaps TRBD1 (5 bases). Germline values: CDR1 ENHRY, CDR2 SYGVKD. V was cut by 0 bases and J by 5 bases, with 14 bases left in between. The CDR3 is made up of 15 amino acids. CDR3 sequence (DNA): TGTGCCATCAGTGAGTCACAGAGTCCCAGGGACGAGCAGTACTTC. Its protein product is CAISESQSPRDEQYF.

This sequence joins TRBV2 and TRBJ1-1, with D tentatively TRBD1 (5 bases). V was clipped by 4 bases and J by 3 bases, with 6 bases between them. The CDR3 is made up of 12 amino acids. Germline assignment: CDR1 SNHLY and CDR2 FYNNEI. The CDR3 loop is CASSVGDTEAFF. The CDR3, as DNA: TGTGCCAGCAGTGTAGGGGACACTGAAGCTTTCTTT.

This chain joins TRBV28 and TRBJ2-7; D is unresolved. This CDR3 region has 15 residues. Germline CDR1 MDHEN, CDR2 SYDVKM. The V and J ends lost 4 bases and 5 bases respectively, with 18 bases between them. The CDR3 sequence: CASSSGSGLTDEQYF. The CDR3 DNA sequence: TGTGCCAGCAGTTCCGGTAGTGGGTTGACTGACGAGCAGTACTTC.